This entry features one TCR beta chain sequence. Its target antigen remains unknown. Base qualities are not recorded, but no much larger clone differs from it by a single base. Library generation was performed with UMI-ligation and nested PCR. The beta constant-region primer was an equimolar mix of two oligonucleotides covering both TRBC1 and TRBC2. A single-stranded oligonucleotide bearing the SP2 primer plus a 12-nucleotide UMI was ligated onto the 3' end of the cDNA by T4 RNA ligase 1. Four rounds of PCR were used to amplify ligated cDNA, with nested alpha and beta constant-region primers being used together with the SP2 primer. The ligation reaction was incubated at 16°C for about 20-24 hours. PCR2 was typically performed as a SYBR Green qPCR and was stopped at a predetermined threshold so that over-amplification was prevented. Apart from the first purification, every purification step used Agencourt AMPure XP magnetic beads. Library amounts were measured by Qubit and library quality was assessed on a TapeStation, where the main peak was expected at around 650 bp. Sequencing of the pooled libraries was done on an Illumina MiSeq using v2 2x251 paired-end kits, which typically yielded roughly 0.95-2.3 million reads per sample. Each sample was pooled at about 4.3 nM, and roughly 4.5-7% PhiX was included to help cluster recognition. Turning to the authors' computational methods: Using tag matching that tolerated one base-pair mismatch, Decombinator assigned V and J genes to FASTQ reads that had been processed by Demultiplexor. Collapsinator relied on UMIs to fix sequencing errors as well as frequency errors caused by PCR heterogeneity. TCRs were translated and CDR3s were extracted from the conserved cysteine to the FGXG phenylalanine by CDR3Translator, with non-productive sequences being flagged. Repertoires were subsampled to equal numbers of UMI-defined TCRs before Gini, Shannon entropy and inverse Simpson indices were calculated. Within the linear range, a power law was fitted to clonotype abundance distributions using maximum likelihood. When run on a single naive CD8 sample, MIGEC and the pipeline yielded similar UMI counts, similar unique TCR numbers and similar clonal distributions. The repertoires were searched for under 7,500 CMV-associated CDR3 sequences that had been compiled from VDJdb and a published dataset. TCRdb applied fastp at Q25 and MiXCR to the public reads, then kept only in-frame beta chains. Each CDR3 protein gets just one entry, which takes the most common genes and DNA from the rows behind it. The V and J calls reflect TCRdb's pipeline rather than the authors' work. For this sample there are approximately 89,000 distinct CDR3 sequences; more than 6.5% appear just once. The top ten clones comprise 1.6% of the sample.

The CDR3 goes from the cysteine to the phenylalanine over 16 residues. Only the CDR3 portion is preserved as DNA: 48 bases, with reading frame beginning at the first base. Clipping removes 4 bases from V and 5 bases from J, with 11 as the unmatched junction base count. The germline V gene specifies LGHNA as CDR1 and YSLEER as CDR2. Separate amplification of TCR alpha and beta chain libraries was performed from the second PCR step onward. Donor CMV status was determined by IFNgamma production from CD4+ T cells after overnight stimulation of fresh PBMCs with CMV viral lysate. CD4 T cells were positively selected with Miltenyi beads, followed by positive selection of CD8 T cells from the CD4-negative fraction. After staining for CD3, CD4, CD8, CD45RA, CD27 and a live/dead dye, cells were sorted on a BD Aria II into four subsets based on CD45RA and CD27. A few healthy volunteers provided blood, and the blood of each volunteer was split into CD4 and CD8 T cells and then into four differentiation subsets. About 120 ml of peripheral blood was taken from each donor, and PBMC were separated by density-gradient centrifugation on Ficoll-Paque PLUS. After sorting, cells were lysed in RLT buffer, RNA was extracted using a Qiagen RNeasy kit, and the extracted RNA was stored at -80 degrees C.

The data originate from a study of naive and memory T cell subsets (dated by TCRdb to about 2017). For the wider study: An open-source, UMI-based TCR alpha and beta sequencing pipeline was applied to sorted naive and memory peripheral blood T cell subsets. The results of the functional CMV T cell responses matched the IgG serology results in every case. RNA was DNase-treated and reverse transcribed with TCR constant-region primers, mostly using SuperScript III.

The full study reports these points: No ground truth was available to validate the repertoire findings for the naive and memory subsets. TCR abundance followed a power law with an exponent that was different for naive and memory subsets but consistent across the three individuals. RNA-based TCR counts may be influenced by expression changes linked to T cell activation and differentiation. Gini index rose and Shannon and inverse Simpson diversity fell from naive through CM, EM and EMRA in both CD4 and CD8 cells. After error correction, only a single occurrence was seen for over 95% of naive TCR sequences, so much steeper abundance distributions were produced than in memory subsets. A clonotype was defined as a single alpha or beta chain sequence rather than as a paired alpha/beta receptor.

The chain links TRBV4-3 with TRBJ2-3; 8 middle bases align to TRBD1. The sample consisted of central memory CD4+ T cells from blood. Per the publication, the cell subset or site label means: central memory, CD45RA- CD27+. The source of this sequence is a human donor in good health. The CDR3 region: CASSPRGRGRRDTQYF. The DNA reads as follows: TGCGCCAGCAGCCCCCGGGGCAGGGGGCGAAGAGATACGCAGTATTTT.